Sequencing of this T cell receptor (beta chain) was carried out in a study of cytomegalovirus exposure and HLA in healthy donors. PCR involved 60 Vbeta and 13 Jbeta primers. Sequencing used immunoSEQ multiplex PCR; TCRdb keeps in-frame clones, though not all of them. The data show fewer than 70,000 clones, about four fifths seen once. Findings of the study overall: Rare sequences made up most TCRs, while some public TCRs were found in many donors. The availability of immune exposure information extended only to CMV serostatus. Reportedly, diagnosis of cytomegalovirus status by the classifier showed high specificity and sensitivity. The authors listed about 170 TCR beta chains as cytomegalovirus-associated.

Note on this clone: Its antigen is unknown.

CDR1 and CDR2 from the germline V gene are WSHSY and SAAADI. The CDR3 runs 15 residues. With 3 bases clipped from V and 3 bases from J, the junction kept 3 bases outside the gene matches. The clonotype originates from a man in his forties in good health and CMV-seronegative. Sequences were obtained from PBMCs. The chain carries TRBV10-2 and TRBJ2-2, with 8 bases that match TRBD1. CDR3 in amino acids: CASSEWGQDTGELFF. The CDR3 DNA is TGCGCCAGCAGTGAATGGGGACAGGACACCGGGGAGCTGTTTTTT.